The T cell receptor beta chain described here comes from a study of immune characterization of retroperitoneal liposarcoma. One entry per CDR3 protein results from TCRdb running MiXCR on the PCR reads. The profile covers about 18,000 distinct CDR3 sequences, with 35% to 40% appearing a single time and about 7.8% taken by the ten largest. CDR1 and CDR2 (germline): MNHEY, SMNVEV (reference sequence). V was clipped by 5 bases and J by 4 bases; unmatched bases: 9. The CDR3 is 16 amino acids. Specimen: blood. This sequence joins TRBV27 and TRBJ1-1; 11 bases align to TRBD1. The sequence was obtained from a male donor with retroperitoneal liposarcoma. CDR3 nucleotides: TGTGCCAGCAGTCTTAATCCCGGGACAGGGGGCACTGAAGCTTTCTTT. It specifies CASSLNPGTGGTEAFF.